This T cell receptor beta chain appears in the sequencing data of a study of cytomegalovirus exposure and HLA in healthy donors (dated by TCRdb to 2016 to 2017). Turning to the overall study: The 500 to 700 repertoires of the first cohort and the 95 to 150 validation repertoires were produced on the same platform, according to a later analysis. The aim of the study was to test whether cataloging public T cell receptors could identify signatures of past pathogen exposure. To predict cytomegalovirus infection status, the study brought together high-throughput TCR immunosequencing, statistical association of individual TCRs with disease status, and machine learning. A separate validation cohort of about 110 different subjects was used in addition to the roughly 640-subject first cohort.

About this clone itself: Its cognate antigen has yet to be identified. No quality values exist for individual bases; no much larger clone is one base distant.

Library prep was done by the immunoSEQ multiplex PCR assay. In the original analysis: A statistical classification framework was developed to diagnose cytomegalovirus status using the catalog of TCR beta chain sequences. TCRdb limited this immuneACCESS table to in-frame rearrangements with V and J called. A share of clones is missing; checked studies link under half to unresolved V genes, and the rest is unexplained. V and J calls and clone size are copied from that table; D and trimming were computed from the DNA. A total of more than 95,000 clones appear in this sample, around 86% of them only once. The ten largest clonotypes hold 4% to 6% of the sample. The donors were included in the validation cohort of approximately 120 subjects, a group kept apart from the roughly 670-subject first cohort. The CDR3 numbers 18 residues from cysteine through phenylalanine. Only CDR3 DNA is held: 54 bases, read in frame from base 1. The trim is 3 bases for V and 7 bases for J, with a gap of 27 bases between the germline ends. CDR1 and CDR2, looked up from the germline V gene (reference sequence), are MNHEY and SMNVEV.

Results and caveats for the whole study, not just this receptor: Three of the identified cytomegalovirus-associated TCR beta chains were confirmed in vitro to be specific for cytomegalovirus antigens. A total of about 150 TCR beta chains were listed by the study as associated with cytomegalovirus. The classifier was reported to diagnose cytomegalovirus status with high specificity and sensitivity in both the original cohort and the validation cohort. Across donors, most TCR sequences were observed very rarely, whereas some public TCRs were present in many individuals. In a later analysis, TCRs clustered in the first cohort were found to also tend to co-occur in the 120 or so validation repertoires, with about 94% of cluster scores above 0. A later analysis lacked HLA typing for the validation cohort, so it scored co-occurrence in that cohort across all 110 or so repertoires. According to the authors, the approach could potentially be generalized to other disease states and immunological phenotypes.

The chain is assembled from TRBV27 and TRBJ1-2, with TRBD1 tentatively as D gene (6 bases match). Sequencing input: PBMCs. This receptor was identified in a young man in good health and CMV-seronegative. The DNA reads TGTGCCAGCAGTTTCCATAAACCCGTCTTTGGGGGGGGCGGTGGCTACACCTTC. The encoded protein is CASSFHKPVFGGGGGYTF.